This TCR beta chain was obtained from a study of blood T cell repertoires in COVID-19. Germline CDR1 is LNHDA and CDR2 is SQIVND (reference sequence). This CDR3 is 13 amino acids long. V gave up 5 bases and J gave up 4 bases, with 11 bases separating them. Profiled with immunoSEQ multiplex PCR; TCRdb holds only in-frame clones, not every one. The sample has more than 35,000 clones, more than 75% seen once; the top ten hold about 4.6%. The chain uses TRBV19 and TRBJ2-5, with a possible D match to TRBD1 (5 bases). The sequenced sample was peripheral blood. The receptor was isolated from a human donor in a cohort sampled during active COVID-19. CDR3 nucleotide sequence: TGTGCCAGTAGTTCTCCAGGGCGAGAGACCCAGTACTTC. Protein sequence: CASSSPGRETQYF.